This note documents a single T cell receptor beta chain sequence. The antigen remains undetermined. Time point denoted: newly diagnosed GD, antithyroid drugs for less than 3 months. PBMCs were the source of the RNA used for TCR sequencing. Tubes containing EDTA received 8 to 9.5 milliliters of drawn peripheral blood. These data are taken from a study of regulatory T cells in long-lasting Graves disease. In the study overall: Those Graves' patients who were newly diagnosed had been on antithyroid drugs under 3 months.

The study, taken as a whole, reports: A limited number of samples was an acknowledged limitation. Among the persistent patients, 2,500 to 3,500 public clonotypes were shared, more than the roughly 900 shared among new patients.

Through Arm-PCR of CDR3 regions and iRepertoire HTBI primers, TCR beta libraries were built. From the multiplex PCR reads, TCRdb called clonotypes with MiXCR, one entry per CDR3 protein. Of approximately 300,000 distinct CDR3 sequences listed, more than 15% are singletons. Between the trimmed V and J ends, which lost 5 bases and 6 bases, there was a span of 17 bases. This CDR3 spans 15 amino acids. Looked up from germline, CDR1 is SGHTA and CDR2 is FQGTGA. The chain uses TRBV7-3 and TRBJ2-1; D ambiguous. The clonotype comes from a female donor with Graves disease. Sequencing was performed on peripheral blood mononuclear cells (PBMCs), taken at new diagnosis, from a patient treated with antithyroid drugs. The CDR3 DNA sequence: TGTGCCAGCAGCCCCACAACATCGCAGCCCAATGAGCAGTTCTTC. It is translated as CASSPTTSQPNEQFF.